Each of the 11 T cell receptor beta chains below was sequenced from the same sample in a study of regulatory T cells in long-lasting Graves disease. HTBI primers from iRepertoire and Arm-PCR of CDR3 regions yielded the TCR beta libraries. TCRdb called the multiplex PCR reads again in MiXCR, with one record for every CDR3 protein. The sample carries approximately 380,000 distinct CDR3 sequences, around 20% recorded once. The time point: persistent/refractory GD, antithyroid drugs over 5 years with positive TRAb. Following extraction of RNA from PBMCs, that RNA was used to make the TCR library. The input for sequencing was peripheral blood mononuclear cells (PBMCs), taken when the disease was refractory, from a patient treated with antithyroid drugs. These receptors came from a female donor with Graves disease.

Ten or more counts support this clonotype. The chain recombines TRBV28 with TRBJ2-7; D gene ambiguous. Trimming removed 2 bases at V and 0 bases at J, with 14 bases between. Germline V CDR1 and CDR2: MDHEN, SYDVKM. This CDR3 contains 16 residues. CDR3 sequence (DNA): TGTGCCAGCAGTTTAAAGGTCGGATTAAGCTCCTACGAGCAGTACTTC. Translation gives CASSLKVGLSSYEQYF.

A note on this clonotype: The junction does not match germline at one end; this may be a read error. The chain carries TRBV10-1 and TRBJ2-5; the match to TRBD2 covers 9 bases. The CDR3 spans 13 residues. The germline V gene has CDR1 WNHNN and CDR2 SYGVQD (reference sequence). CDR3 nucleotides: TGCGCCAGCAATAGCGGGAGAGAAGAGATCCAGTACTTC. Encoded protein: CASNSGREEIQYF.

The chain couples TRBV12-3 or TRBV12-4 to TRBJ1-3, with no clear D. The CDR3 totals 16 residues. Trimming left V 7 bases short and J 0 bases short, with 16 bases between. CDR3 in amino acids: CASTPGFTSSGNTIYF. The CDR3 coding sequence is TGTGCCAGCACCCCTGGGTTCACAAGCTCTGGAAACACCATATATTTT.

The chain's CDR3 is CSARAANTDTQYF. CDR3 DNA: TGCAGTGCGAGGGCCGCGAACACAGATACGCAGTATTTT. V is TRBV20-1 and J is TRBJ2-3; TRBD2 is a possible D gene (5 bases). Germline CDR1 reads DFQATT; CDR2 reads SNEGSKA (reference sequence). Trimming stripped 6 bases from V and 2 bases from J, with 12 bases between. The CDR3 sequence is 13 residues long.

This sequence joins TRBV7-9 and TRBJ2-1; 8 bases fit TRBD2. The CDR3 totals 15 residues. V gave up 5 bases and J gave up 4 bases; unmatched junction bases: 7. Germline loops: CDR1 SEHNR, CDR2 FQNEAQ (reference sequence). The CDR3 is CASSRAGAPYNEQFF. DNA of the CDR3: TGTGCCAGCAGCCGAGCGGGAGCGCCTTACAATGAGCAGTTCTTC.

The CDR3 loop is CASSQDWGQGAYEQYF. For the CDR3, the DNA is TGTGCCAGCAGCCAAGATTGGGGACAGGGGGCCTACGAGCAGTACTTC. The chain employs TRBV4-2 and TRBJ2-7; 11 bases are a match to TRBD1. J gave up 2 bases and V 0 bases, and 3 bases lay outside the gene matches. Germline CDR1 is LGHNA and CDR2 is YNFKEQ. This CDR3 spans 16 amino acids.

In the case of this clonotype: This may arise from a read error, as a much more abundant clone is one base away. This sequence joins TRBV7-2 and TRBJ2-7; TRBD1 matches at 8 bases. Germline CDR1 is SGHTA and CDR2 is FQGNSA. The CDR3 contains 14 residues. CDR3 in amino acids: CAGSSTGGSYEQYF. In DNA form, the CDR3 reads TGTGCCGGCAGCAGCACAGGGGGTTCCTACGAGCAGTACTTC. The full variable domain, rest sourced from reference TRBV7-2 and TRBJ2-7, is GAGVSQSPSNKVTEKGKDVELRCDPISGHTALYWYRQSLGQGLEFLIYFQGNSAPDKSGLPSDRFSAERTGGSVSTLTIQRTQQEDSAVYLCAGSSTGGSYEQYFGPGTRLTVT.

The rearrangement uses TRBV7-2 and TRBJ2-3; perhaps TRBD1 as D (6 bases). V lost 2 bases to trimming and J lost 2 bases, with 11 bases between them. The germline gives CDR1 SGHTA, CDR2 FQGNSA. The CDR3 loop spans 15 amino acids. CDR3 sequence (DNA): TGTGCCAGCAGCTTAATGGGACAACCCACAGATACGCAGTATTTT. This translates into CASSLMGQPTDTQYF.

This clonotype was seen at least ten times. The chain employs TRBV6-1 and TRBJ1-2, with 8 nucleotides matching TRBD1. V was pared by 6 bases and J by 4 bases, with 4 bases of the junction left unmatched. Germline CDR1 MNHNS, CDR2 SASEGT. The CDR3 loop spans 13 amino acids. The CDR3 DNA is TGTGCCAGCAGCGCAGGGACAGGCTATGGCTACACCTTC. This translates into CASSAGTGYGYTF.

The chain combines TRBV25-1 with TRBJ2-6, with D perhaps TRBD1 or TRBD2 (5 bases each). The CDR3 has 16 amino acids. V lost 6 bases and J lost 4, with 16 bases in between. Per germline, CDR1 MGHDK and CDR2 SYGVNS. CDR3 nucleotides: TGTGCCAGCAGCGACAGCGGCTGGGTCGGGGCCAACGTCCTGACTTTC. Translated: CASSDSGWVGANVLTF.

This clonotype was seen only a few times. This chain connects TRBV7-8 to TRBJ1-6; 9 bases fit TRBD1. The ends lost 5 bases at V and 7 bases at J; junction bases unmatched: 9. Germline CDR1 is SGHVS and CDR2 is FQNEAQ. This CDR3 contains 16 residues. The CDR3 sequence: CASSKRPGQGNSPLHF. Here the CDR3 DNA reads TGTGCCAGCAGCAAAAGACCGGGACAGGGAAATTCACCCCTCCACTTT. The full variable domain, completed using reference TRBV7-8 and TRBJ1-6, is GAGVSQSPRYKVAKRGQDVALRCDPISGHVSLFWYQQALGQGPEFLTYFQNEAQLDKSGLPSDRFFAERPEGSVSTLKIQRTQQEDSAVYLCASSKRPGQGNSPLHFGNGTRLTVT.